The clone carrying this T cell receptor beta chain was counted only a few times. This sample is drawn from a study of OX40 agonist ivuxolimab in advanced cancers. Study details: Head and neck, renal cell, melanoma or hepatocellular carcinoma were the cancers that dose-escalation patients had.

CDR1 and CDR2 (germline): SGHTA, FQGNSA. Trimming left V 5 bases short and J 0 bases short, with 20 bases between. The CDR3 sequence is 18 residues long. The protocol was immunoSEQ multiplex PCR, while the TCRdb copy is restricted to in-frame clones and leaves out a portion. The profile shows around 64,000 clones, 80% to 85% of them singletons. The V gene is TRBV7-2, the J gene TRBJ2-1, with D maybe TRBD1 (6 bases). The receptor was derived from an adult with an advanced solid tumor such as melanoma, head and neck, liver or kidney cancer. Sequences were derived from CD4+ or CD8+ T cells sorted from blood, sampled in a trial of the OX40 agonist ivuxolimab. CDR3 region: CASSPQGRAISSYNEQFF. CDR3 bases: TGTGCCAGCAGCCCTCAGGGGCGGGCTATTAGCTCCTACAATGAGCAGTTCTTC.